Included here is one T cell receptor (beta chain) sequence, with context. Its matching antigen is unknown. This entry belongs to a study of shared clonotypes between healthy human individuals. Per the germline V gene, CDR1 is SEHNR and CDR2 is FQNEAQ (reference sequence). Trimming at V came to 2 bases and at J to 3 bases, leaving 7 bases not matched to a gene. CDR3 length: 15 amino acids. Study-level points and caveats: Owing to a small donor count, the genetic and exposure-history diversity represented was limited.

Profiled with immunoSEQ multiplex PCR; TCRdb holds only in-frame clones, not every one. This sample has more than 400,000 clones; 90% to 97% occur once, and the top ten carry approximately 0.06%. The origin of this receptor is a woman aged 25 to 39 in good health. The chain links TRBV7-9 to TRBJ2-7; 7 bases are shared with TRBD1. The source material was naive CD4+ T cells sorted from blood. Subset here: CD45RA+ positively selected. The CDR3 loop reads CASSLIRTGFYEQYF. The CDR3 coding sequence is TGTGCCAGCAGCTTAATACGGACAGGATTCTACGAGCAGTACTTC.